This T cell receptor (beta chain) is from a study of blood T cell repertoires in COVID-19. Looking at the study overall: Acute-phase and convalescent COVID-19 samples originated in the United States, Italy and Spain.

V was pared by 7 bases and J by 2 bases, with 17 bases between. Per the germline V gene, CDR1 is SGHAT and CDR2 is FQNNGV. The CDR3 has 15 residues. TCRdb's copy holds only in-frame clones and misses some; the assay was immunoSEQ multiplex PCR. The data hold about 250,000 clones, with around 82% observed a single time. Only a few counts were recorded for this clone. The V and J genes are TRBV11-2 and TRBJ2-5; possible D gene TRBD2, 6 bases. The specimen sequenced was peripheral blood. The TCR was taken from a human donor with COVID-19, enrolled during active disease. The donor label of this sample is uncertain. The CDR3 region is CASNPTGEIQETQYF. The DNA for the CDR3 is TGTGCCAGCAATCCGACGGGGGAGATACAAGAGACCCAGTACTTC.